A selection of T cell receptor beta chains follows, all from one sample in a study of blood T cell repertoires in COVID-19. The assay was immunoSEQ multiplex PCR, and TCRdb's table has in-frame clones only and misses some. The data hold 200,000 to 250,000 clones, with roughly nine tenths observed a single time. Sequenced sample: PBMCs or T cells enriched from blood (not recorded which). These receptors were obtained from a man aged 25-45 years who had recovered from COVID-19. The CDR3 runs from the conserved cysteine through the conserved F or W. D genes are given only for firm matches. Expanded clones get a size class; other rows say once, few or many, or leave the size out.

-	TRBJ2-2	-	TRBV6-6	CTSSYPRQDGELFF	TGTACCAGCAGTTACCCTAGACAGGACGGGGAGCTGTTTTTT
-	TRBJ1-4	-	TRBV5-5	CASSLAAGRGNEKLFF	TGTGCCAGCAGCTTGGCGGCGGGCAGGGGTAATGAAAAACTGTTTTTT
TRBD1	TRBJ2-7	-	TRBV19	CASSNLGSVGQGIHEQYF	TGTGCCAGCTCAAACCTAGGCTCTGTGGGACAGGGCATTCACGAGCAGTACTTC
-	TRBJ1-2	-	TRBV6-5	CASRVPGHPVSGYTF	TGTGCCAGCAGAGTCCCGGGACACCCGGTTTCGGGCTACACCTTC
-	TRBJ1-2	-	TRBV30	CAWKPRPVNWHYGYTF	TGTGCCTGGAAGCCGCGGCCCGTTAATTGGCACTATGGCTACACCTTT
-	TRBJ2-1	-	TRBV11-2	CASSREYNEQFF	TGTGCCAGCTCGAGGGAATACAATGAGCAGTTCTTC
-	TRBJ1-2	-	TRBV6-2/TRBV6-3	CASSDRRGFNYGYTF	TGTGCCAGCAGTGATCGAAGGGGCTTCAACTATGGCTACACCTTC
TRBD2	TRBJ2-7	-	TRBV28	CASSLSGTLSYEQYF	TGTGCCAGCAGTCTCAGCGGGACTTTGAGCTACGAGCAGTACTTC
-	TRBJ1-5	-	TRBV2	CASSERTGNQPQHF	TGTGCCAGCAGTGAAAGGACAGGCAATCAGCCCCAGCATTTT
-	TRBJ2-5	-	TRBV6-5	CASSYSYRVVWETQYF	TGTGCCAGCAGTTACTCGTACAGGGTAGTCTGGGAGACCCAGTACTTC
-	TRBJ1-6	-	TRBV7-8	CASSPNYNSPLHF	TGTGCCAGCAGCCCTAACTATAATTCACCCCTCCACTTT
TRBD1	TRBJ1-3	-	TRBV7-9	CASSLVGQGAAGNTIYF	TGTGCCAGCAGCTTAGTTGGTCAGGGGGCAGCTGGAAACACCATATATTTT
TRBD2	TRBJ2-5	-	TRBV29-1	CSVASTSGVETQYF	TGCAGCGTTGCGTCGACTAGCGGGGTAGAGACCCAGTACTTC
TRBD2	TRBJ2-7	-	TRBV13	CASSGPYPSGSSYEQYF	TGTGCCAGCAGCGGCCCCTATCCTAGCGGGAGTTCCTACGAGCAGTACTTC
-	TRBJ1-5	few	TRBV6-5	CASSPNQGQPQHF	TGTGCCAGCAGCCCCAATCAGGGTCAGCCCCAGCATTTT
-	TRBJ1-2	once	TRBV28	CASRYSGASPNYGYTF	TGTGCCAGCAGATATTCAGGGGCGAGTCCTAACTATGGCTACACCTTC
TRBD1	TRBJ1-1	-	TRBV6-1	CASSVGDRGRNTEAFF	TGTGCCAGCAGTGTCGGGGACAGGGGCAGGAACACTGAAGCTTTCTTT
-	TRBJ2-7	many	TRBV5-1	CASSSSTVTYEQYF	TGCGCCAGCAGCTCCTCGACTGTTACCTACGAGCAGTACTTC
TRBD1	TRBJ2-2	-	TRBV5-1	CASNLQGDTGELFF	TGCGCCAGCAACCTCCAGGGGGACACCGGGGAGCTGTTTTTT
-	TRBJ2-5	-	TRBV19	CASSKGNQETQYF	TGTGCCAGTAGTAAGGGGAACCAAGAGACCCAGTACTTC
-	TRBJ2-3	-	TRBV4-2	CASSQGGQRTQYF	TGTGCCAGCAGCCAAGGGGGCCAGCGTACGCAGTATTTT
-	TRBJ1-1	-	TRBV7-9	CASSYYTEAFF	TGTGCCAGCAGTTACTACACTGAAGCTTTCTTT
-	TRBJ1-1	-	TRBV4-3	CASRRDGQNTEAFF	TGCGCCAGCAGGCGGGACGGGCAGAACACTGAAGCTTTCTTT
-	TRBJ2-1	few	TRBV28	CASRFGGSYNEQFF	TGTGCCAGCAGATTCGGGGGCTCCTACAATGAGCAGTTCTTC
-	TRBJ1-5	once	TRBV28	CASSGGEAGNQPQHF	TGTGCCAGCAGTGGGGGGGAAGCCGGCAATCAGCCCCAGCATTTT
-	TRBJ2-2	-	TRBV7-6	CASSFRHTNTGELFF	TGTGCCAGCAGCTTTCGACATACGAACACCGGGGAGCTGTTTTTT
-	TRBJ1-3	once	TRBV3-1/TRBV3-2	CASSHRTYARGRAGNTIYF	TGTGCCAGCAGCCATAGGACTTACGCCCGTGGCCGGGCTGGAAACACCATATATTTT
-	TRBJ1-2	-	TRBV5-8	CASSFRSYGYTF	TGTGCCAGCAGCTTTCGGTCCTATGGCTACACCTTC
-	TRBJ1-6	-	TRBV19	CASSTQYYGSPLHF	TGTGCCAGTAGTACACAATATTATGGTTCACCCCTCCACTTT
TRBD2	TRBJ2-5	-	TRBV7-6	CASSESGGHAETQYF	TGTGCCAGCAGCGAAAGCGGGGGGCACGCAGAGACCCAGTACTTC
-	TRBJ2-1	-	TRBV5-6	CASSPRSVYNEQFF	TGTGCCAGCAGCCCCAGGTCGGTTTACAATGAGCAGTTCTTC
-	TRBJ1-5	-	TRBV19	CASSMVGQGYNQPQHF	TGTGCCAGTAGTATGGTAGGGCAGGGCTACAATCAGCCCCAGCATTTT
TRBD1	TRBJ1-2	-	TRBV10-2	CASSGQGLIYGYTF	TGCGCCAGCAGTGGACAGGGTCTAATCTATGGCTACACCTTC